Listed below are T cell receptor beta chains from one sample, sequenced in a study of T cells after yellow fever vaccination. Each CDR3 protein is one row after TCRdb ran MiXCR on the 5' RACE reads. The sample consists of 150,000 to 200,000 distinct CDR3 sequences, approximately 6.2% of them appearing once. This specimen consisted of CD4+ T cells sorted from PBMCs, obtained on the day of the first yellow fever vaccination. The source is a man younger than 35 who received the YFV17D yellow fever vaccine. Both conserved end residues are part of each CDR3. Each record gives: V gene, J gene, D gene, clone size, CDR3 DNA, CDR3 protein. D genes are given only for firm matches. Only part of the rows carry a size: once, few, many, or a class if the clone is expanded.

>TRBV7-4|TRBJ2-7|.|many
TGTGCCAGCCTGGACCCCTACGAGCAGTACTTC
CASLDPYEQYF
>TRBV5-4|TRBJ1-1|TRBD1|few
TGTGCCAGCAGCTTGGATCAGGGGGCCGCCACTGAAGCTTTCTTT
CASSLDQGAATEAFF
>TRBV5-1|TRBJ2-7|.|many
TGCGCCAGCAGCTTGGTTCCGACTTACGAGCAGTACTTC
CASSLVPTYEQYF
>TRBV7-2|TRBJ1-1|.|.
TGTGCCAGCAGCTTAGTCGGGACTTACATGAACACTGAAGCTTTCTTT
CASSLVGTYMNTEAFF
>TRBV28|TRBJ1-6|TRBD1|many
TGTGCCAGCAGGCCACAGGGGTATTTTTCACCCCTCCACTTT
CASRPQGYFSPLHF
>TRBV19|TRBJ1-2|TRBD1|.
TGTGCCAGCCGGGACAGGTTAAAAAACTATGGCTACACCTTC
CASRDRLKNYGYTF
>TRBV27|TRBJ1-6|TRBD1|many
TGTGCCAGCAGTTTAACTAGGGACAGGAGAACCTATAATTCACCCCTCCACTTT
CASSLTRDRRTYNSPLHF
>TRBV27|TRBJ2-5|.|few
TGTGCCAGCAGCACTATCGTGGCTAGTCCGCAAGAGACCCAGTACTTC
CASSTIVASPQETQYF
>TRBV5-6|TRBJ2-7|.|many
TGTGCCAGCAGCTTGGCTCTGGGACGGAACTACGAGCAGTACTTC
CASSLALGRNYEQYF
>TRBV4-2|TRBJ2-2|TRBD1|.
TGTGCCAGCAGCCAATTACAGGGGTCCACAAAACTTAACACCGGGGAGCTGTTTTTT
CASSQLQGSTKLNTGELFF
>TRBV4-3|TRBJ2-4|TRBD1|many
TGCGCCAGCAGCCAACCGGGACAGGGGAGTGACATTCAGTACTTC
CASSQPGQGSDIQYF
>TRBV7-7|TRBJ2-5|TRBD2|.
TGTGCTAGCAGCTTGGGGAGGGCGGGGGAGACCCAGTACTTC
CASSLGRAGETQYF
>TRBV20-1|TRBJ2-5|TRBD2|many
TGCAGTGCTAGAATGCGGGGGGGCGGTATAGAGACCCAGTACTTC
CSARMRGGGIETQYF
>TRBV5-1|TRBJ2-3|.|many
TGCGCCAGCAGGAGTCGTAGCCCCCCAGATACGCAGTATTTT
CASRSRSPPDTQYF
>TRBV4-3|TRBJ2-1|.|many
TGCGCCAGCAGTCGAAGGGACGGCAATGAGCAGTTCTTC
CASSRRDGNEQFF
>TRBV6-2/TRBV6-3|TRBJ2-3|.|many
TGTGCCAGCAGCATCCGAACTAGCTTCGCGCAGTATTTT
CASSIRTSFAQYF
>TRBV3-1|TRBJ2-5|TRBD2|many
TGTGCCAGCAGCCAGAGCGGGGGAGGTAAAGAGACCCAGTACTTC
CASSQSGGGKETQYF
>TRBV7-2|TRBJ2-5|TRBD2|many
TGTGCCAGCACCGGTAGCGGGGGGCCATCCGAGACCCAGTACTTC
CASTGSGGPSETQYF
>TRBV24-1|TRBJ2-6|.|few
TGTGCCACCAGTGTCGTTCGAACCCCTGGGGCCAACGTCCTGACTTTC
CATSVVRTPGANVLTF
>TRBV20-1|TRBJ2-7|TRBD2|many
TGCAGCGCTAGCACGGGAGGGGGGCTTGGCTACGAGCAGTACTTC
CSASTGGGLGYEQYF
>TRBV4-1|TRBJ2-4|.|few
TGCGCCAGCAGCCAGAGGACAATGAGAACCAAAAACATTCAGTACTTC
CASSQRTMRTKNIQYF
>TRBV7-3|TRBJ1-1|.|few
TGTGCCAGCAGCTTACAGGGACAATCCACTGAAGCTTTCTTT
CASSLQGQSTEAFF
>TRBV2|TRBJ2-3|.|many
TGTGCCAGCAGTGCCCTTTGGGATACGCAGTATTTT
CASSALWDTQYF
>TRBV5-1|TRBJ2-1|TRBD1|.
TGCGCCAGCAGCACCGGGACAGGGGGTGGTGAGCAGTTCTTC
CASSTGTGGGEQFF